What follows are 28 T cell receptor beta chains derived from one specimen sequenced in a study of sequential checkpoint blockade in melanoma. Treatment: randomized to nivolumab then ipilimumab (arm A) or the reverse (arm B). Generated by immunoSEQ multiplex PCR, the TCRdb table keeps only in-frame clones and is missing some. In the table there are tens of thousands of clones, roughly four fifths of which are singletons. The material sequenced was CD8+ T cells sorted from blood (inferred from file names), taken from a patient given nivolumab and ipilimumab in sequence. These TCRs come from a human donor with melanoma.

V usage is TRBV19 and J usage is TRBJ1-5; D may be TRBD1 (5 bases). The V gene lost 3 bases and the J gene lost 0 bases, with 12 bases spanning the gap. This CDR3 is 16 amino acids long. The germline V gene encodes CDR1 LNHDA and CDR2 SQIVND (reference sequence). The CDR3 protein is CASSMTDFHSNQPQHF. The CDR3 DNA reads TGTGCCAGTAGTATGACAGATTTTCATAGCAATCAGCCCCAGCATTTT.

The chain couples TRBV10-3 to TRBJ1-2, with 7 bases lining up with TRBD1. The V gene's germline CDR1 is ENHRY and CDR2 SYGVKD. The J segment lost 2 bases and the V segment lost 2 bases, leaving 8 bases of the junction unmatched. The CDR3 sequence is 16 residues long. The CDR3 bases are TGTGCCATCAGTGAGAGGGCCGGGACAGCCAACTATGGCTACACCTTC. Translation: CAISERAGTANYGYTF.

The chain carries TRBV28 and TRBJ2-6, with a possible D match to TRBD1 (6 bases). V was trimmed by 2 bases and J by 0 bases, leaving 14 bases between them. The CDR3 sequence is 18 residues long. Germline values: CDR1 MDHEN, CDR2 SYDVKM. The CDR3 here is CASSLPLDRISGANVLTF. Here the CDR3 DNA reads TGTGCCAGCAGTTTACCCCTGGACAGAATCTCTGGGGCCAACGTCCTGACTTTC.

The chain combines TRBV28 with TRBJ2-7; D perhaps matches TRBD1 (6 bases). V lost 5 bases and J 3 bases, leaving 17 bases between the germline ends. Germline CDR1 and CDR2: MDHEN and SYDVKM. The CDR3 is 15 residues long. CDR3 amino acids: CASSPETGGYYEQYF. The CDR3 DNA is TGTGCCAGCAGTCCTGAGACAGGAGGATACTACGAGCAGTACTTC. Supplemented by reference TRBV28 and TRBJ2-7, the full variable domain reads DVKVTQSSRYLVKRTGEKVFLECVQDMDHENMFWYRQDPGLGLRLIYFSYDVKMKEKGDIPEGYSVSREKKERFSLILESASTNQTSMYLCASSPETGGYYEQYFGPGTRLTVT.

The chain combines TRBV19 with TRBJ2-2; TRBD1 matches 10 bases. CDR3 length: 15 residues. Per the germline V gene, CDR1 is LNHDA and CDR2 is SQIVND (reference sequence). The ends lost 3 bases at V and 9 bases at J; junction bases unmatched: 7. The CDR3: CASSMTGGSSRELFF. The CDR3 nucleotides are TGTGCCAGTAGTATGACAGGGGGCTCCTCCCGGGAGCTGTTTTTT. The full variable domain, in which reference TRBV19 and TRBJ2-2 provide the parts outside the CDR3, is DGGITQSPKYLFRKEGQNVTLSCEQNLNHDAMYWYRQDPGQGLRLIYYSQIVNDFQKGDIAEGYSVSREKKESFPLTVTSAQKNPTAFYLCASSMTGGSSRELFFGEGSRLTVL.

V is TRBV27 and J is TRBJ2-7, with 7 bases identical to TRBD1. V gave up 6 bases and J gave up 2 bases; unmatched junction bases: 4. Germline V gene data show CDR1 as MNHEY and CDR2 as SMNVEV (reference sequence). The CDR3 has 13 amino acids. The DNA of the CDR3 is TGTGCCAGCAGCCGACAGGGCCCCTACGAGCAGTACTTC. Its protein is CASSRQGPYEQYF.

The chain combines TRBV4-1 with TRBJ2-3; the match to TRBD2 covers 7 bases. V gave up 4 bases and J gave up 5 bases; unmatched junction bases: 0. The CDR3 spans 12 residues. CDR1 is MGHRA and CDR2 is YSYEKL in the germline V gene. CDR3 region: CASSPSGDTQYF. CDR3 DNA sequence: TGCGCCAGCAGCCCTAGCGGAGATACGCAGTATTTT.

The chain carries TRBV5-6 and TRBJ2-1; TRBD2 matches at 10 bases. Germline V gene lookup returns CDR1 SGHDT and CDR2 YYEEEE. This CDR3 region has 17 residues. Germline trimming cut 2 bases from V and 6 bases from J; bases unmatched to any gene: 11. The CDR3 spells CASSFGPASGSSNEQFF. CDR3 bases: TGTGCCAGCAGCTTTGGCCCGGCTAGCGGGAGTTCCAATGAGCAGTTCTTC.

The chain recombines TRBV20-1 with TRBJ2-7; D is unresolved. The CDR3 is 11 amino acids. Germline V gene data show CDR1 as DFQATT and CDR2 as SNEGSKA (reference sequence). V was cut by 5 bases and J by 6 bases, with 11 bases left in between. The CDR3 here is CSALEYGEQYF. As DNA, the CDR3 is TGCAGTGCTCTCGAGTACGGCGAGCAGTACTTC.

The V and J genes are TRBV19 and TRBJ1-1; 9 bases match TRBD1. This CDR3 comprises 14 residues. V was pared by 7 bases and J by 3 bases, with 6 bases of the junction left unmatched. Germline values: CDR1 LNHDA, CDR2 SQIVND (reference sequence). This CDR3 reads CASTMGQGYTEAFF. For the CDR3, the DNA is TGTGCCAGTACCATGGGACAGGGTTACACTGAAGCTTTCTTT.

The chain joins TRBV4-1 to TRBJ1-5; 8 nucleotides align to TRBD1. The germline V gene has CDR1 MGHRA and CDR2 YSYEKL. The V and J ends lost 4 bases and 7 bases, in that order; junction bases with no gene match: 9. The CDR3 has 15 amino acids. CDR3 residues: CASSRKTGGDQPQHF. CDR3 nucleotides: TGCGCCAGCAGCCGTAAAACAGGGGGGGACCAGCCCCAGCATTTT.

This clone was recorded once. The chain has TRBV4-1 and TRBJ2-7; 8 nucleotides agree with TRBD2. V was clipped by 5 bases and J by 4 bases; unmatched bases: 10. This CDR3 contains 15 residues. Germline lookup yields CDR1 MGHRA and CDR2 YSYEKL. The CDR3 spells CASSAGGGFFYEQYF. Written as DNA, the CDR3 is TGCGCCAGCAGCGCCGGGGGGGGTTTCTTTTACGAGCAGTACTTC.

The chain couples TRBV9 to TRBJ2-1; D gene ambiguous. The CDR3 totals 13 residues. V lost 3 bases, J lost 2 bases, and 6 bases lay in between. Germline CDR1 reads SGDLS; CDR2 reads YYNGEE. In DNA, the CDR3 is TGTGCCAGCAGCGCCCCAGCCTACAATGAGCAGTTCTTC. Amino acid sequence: CASSAPAYNEQFF. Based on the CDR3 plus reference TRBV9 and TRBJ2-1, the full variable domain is DSGVTQTPKHLITATGQRVTLRCSPRSGDLSVYWYQQSLDQGLQFLIQYYNGEERAKGNILERFSAQQFPDLHSELNLSSLELGDSALYFCASSAPAYNEQFFGPGTRLTVL.

The CDR3 DNA is TGCGCCAGCAGCCAAGATTTCGGGGATAAAGAGACCCAGTACTTC. Residues: CASSQDFGDKETQYF. V usage is TRBV4-1 and J usage is TRBJ2-5, with D possibly matching TRBD2 (5 bases). V lost 0 bases and J 3 bases, leaving 11 bases between the germline ends. Germline V gene data show CDR1 as MGHRA and CDR2 as YSYEKL. The CDR3 runs to 15 residues.

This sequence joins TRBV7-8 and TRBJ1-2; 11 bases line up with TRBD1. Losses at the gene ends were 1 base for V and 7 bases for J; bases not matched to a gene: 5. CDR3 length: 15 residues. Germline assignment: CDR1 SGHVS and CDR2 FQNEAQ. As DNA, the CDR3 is TGTGCCAGCAGCTTAGGGACAGGGGGCCCGGGTGGCTACACCTTC. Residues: CASSLGTGGPGGYTF.

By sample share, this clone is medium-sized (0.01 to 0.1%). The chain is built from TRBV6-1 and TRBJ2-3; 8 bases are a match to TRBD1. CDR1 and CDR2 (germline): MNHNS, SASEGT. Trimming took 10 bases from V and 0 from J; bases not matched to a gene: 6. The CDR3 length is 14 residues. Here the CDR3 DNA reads TGTGCCACTGAGACAGGGGTGAGCACAGATACGCAGTATTTT. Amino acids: CATETGVSTDTQYF.

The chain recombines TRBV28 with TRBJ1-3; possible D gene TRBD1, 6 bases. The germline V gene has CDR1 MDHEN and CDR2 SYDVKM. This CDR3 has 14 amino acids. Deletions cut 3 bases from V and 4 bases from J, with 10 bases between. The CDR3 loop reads CASSFQGFGNTIYF. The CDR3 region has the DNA TGTGCCAGCAGTTTTCAGGGGTTCGGAAACACCATATATTTT.

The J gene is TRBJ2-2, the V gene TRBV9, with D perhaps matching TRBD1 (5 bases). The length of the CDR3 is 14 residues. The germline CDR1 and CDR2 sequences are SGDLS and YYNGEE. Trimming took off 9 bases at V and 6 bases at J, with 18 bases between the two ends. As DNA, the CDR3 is TGTGCCACCCAGAAAAAGGGGTTTCCCGGGGAGCTGTTTTTT. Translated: CATQKKGFPGELFF.

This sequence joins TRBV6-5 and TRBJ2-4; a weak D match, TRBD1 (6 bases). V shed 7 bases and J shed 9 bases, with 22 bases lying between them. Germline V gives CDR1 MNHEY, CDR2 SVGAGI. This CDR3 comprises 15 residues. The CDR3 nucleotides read TGTGCCAGCATCCACCCGGGACACGGAATCGGCATTCAGTACTTC. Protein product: CASIHPGHGIGIQYF.

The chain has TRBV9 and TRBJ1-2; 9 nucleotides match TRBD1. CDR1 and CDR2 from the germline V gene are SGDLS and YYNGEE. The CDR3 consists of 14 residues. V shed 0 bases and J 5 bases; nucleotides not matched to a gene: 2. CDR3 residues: CASSVAGQGYGYTF. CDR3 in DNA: TGTGCCAGCAGCGTAGCCGGACAGGGGTATGGCTACACCTTC. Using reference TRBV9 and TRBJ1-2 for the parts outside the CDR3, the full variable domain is DSGVTQTPKHLITATGQRVTLRCSPRSGDLSVYWYQQSLDQGLQFLIQYYNGEERAKGNILERFSAQQFPDLHSELNLSSLELGDSALYFCASSVAGQGYGYTFGSGTRLTVV.

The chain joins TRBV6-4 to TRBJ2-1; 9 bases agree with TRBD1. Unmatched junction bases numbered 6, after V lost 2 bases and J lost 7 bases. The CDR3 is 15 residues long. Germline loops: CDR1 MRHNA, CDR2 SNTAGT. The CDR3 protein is CASSDASGTGNEQFF. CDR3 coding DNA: TGTGCCAGCAGTGACGCGAGCGGGACAGGGAATGAGCAGTTCTTC.

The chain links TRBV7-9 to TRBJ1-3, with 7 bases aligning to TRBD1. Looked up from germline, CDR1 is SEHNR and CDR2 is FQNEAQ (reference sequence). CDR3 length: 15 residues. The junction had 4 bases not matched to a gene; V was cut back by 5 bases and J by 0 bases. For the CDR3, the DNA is TGTGCCAGCAGCCCCCGGGACAGCTCTGGAAACACCATATATTTT. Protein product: CASSPRDSSGNTIYF. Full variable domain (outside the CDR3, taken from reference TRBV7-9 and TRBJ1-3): DTGVSQNPRHKITKRGQNVTFRCDPISEHNRLYWYRQTLGQGPEFLTYFQNEAQLEKSRLLSDRFSAERPKGSFSTLEIQRTEQGDSAMYLCASSPRDSSGNTIYFGEGSWLTVV.

CDR3 in DNA: TGTGCCAGCAGTCTGGGGGGCGAGCAGTACTTC. This sequence encodes CASSLGGEQYF. The J gene is TRBJ2-7, the V gene TRBV27; a possible D gene is TRBD2 (6 bases). The CDR3 contains 11 residues. CDR1 is MNHEY, CDR2 SMNVEV, per germline (reference sequence). Between the trimmed V and J ends, which lost 5 bases and 6 bases, there was a span of 8 bases.

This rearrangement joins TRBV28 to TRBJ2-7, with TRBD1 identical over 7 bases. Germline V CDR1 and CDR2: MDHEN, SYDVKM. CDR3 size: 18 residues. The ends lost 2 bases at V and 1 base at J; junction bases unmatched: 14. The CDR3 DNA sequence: TGTGCCAGCAGTTTACGGGGACAGAGTATCCAAACGTCCTACGAGCAGTACTTC. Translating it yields CASSLRGQSIQTSYEQYF.

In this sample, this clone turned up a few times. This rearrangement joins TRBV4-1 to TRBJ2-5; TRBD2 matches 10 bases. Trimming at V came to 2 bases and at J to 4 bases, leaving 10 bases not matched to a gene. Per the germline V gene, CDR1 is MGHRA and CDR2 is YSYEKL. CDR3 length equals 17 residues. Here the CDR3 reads CASSQSSGGSNRETQYF. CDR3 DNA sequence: TGCGCCAGCAGCCAATCTAGCGGGGGTTCCAATAGAGAGACCCAGTACTTC.

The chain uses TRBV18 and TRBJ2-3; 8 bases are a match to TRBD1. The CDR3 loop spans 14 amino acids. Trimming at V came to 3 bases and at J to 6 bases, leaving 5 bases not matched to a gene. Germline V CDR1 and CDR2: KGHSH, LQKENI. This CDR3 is CASSPAGGRDTQYF. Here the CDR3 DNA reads TGTGCCAGCTCACCTGCAGGGGGCAGGGATACGCAGTATTTT.

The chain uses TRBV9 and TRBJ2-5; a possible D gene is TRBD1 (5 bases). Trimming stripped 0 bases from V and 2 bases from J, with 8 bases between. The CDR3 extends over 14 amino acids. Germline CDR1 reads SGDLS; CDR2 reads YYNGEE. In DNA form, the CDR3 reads TGTGCCAGCAGCGTAGAAGCAGGGCAAGAGACCCAGTACTTC. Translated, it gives CASSVEAGQETQYF.

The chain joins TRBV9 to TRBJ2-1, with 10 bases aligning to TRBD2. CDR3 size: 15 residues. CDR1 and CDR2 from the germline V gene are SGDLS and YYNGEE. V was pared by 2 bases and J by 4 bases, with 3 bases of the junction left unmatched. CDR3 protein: CASSVGLADYNEQFF. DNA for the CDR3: TGTGCCAGCAGCGTTGGACTAGCGGATTACAATGAGCAGTTCTTC.